This T cell receptor (beta chain) was found in a study of T-cell reconstitution after alpha-beta-depleted transplantation in children. Study conclusions and caveats: Approximately two months post-transplant, alpha-beta T cells reportedly originated from several hundred expanded graft clones. Recipient T cells and thymic progenitors that survived were the source of the high TCRbeta diversity seen at day 60 in some patients.

There are 16 residues in the CDR3. Looked up from germline, CDR1 is LGHDT and CDR2 is YNNKEL (reference sequence). V was pared by 1 base and J by 7 bases, with 11 bases of the junction left unmatched. This clonotype was observed a single time. No antigen is known for it. Unique molecular identifiers featured in how the TCRbeta library was prepared. TCRdb reprocessed the PCR reads via MiXCR and lists one record per CDR3 protein. The data contain under 250,000 distinct CDR3 sequences, 20% to 30% of them singletons. The gene calls are TRBV3-1 and TRBJ2-3; 7 nucleotides line up with TRBD2. The sequence came from a female patient aged 2-15 years who had a stem cell transplant for congenital amegakaryocytic thrombocytopenia, so the T cells may come from the graft donor. The specimen comprised PBMCs, mostly from graft donor cells, sampled 360 days after TCRalphabeta/CD19-depleted stem cell transplant. CDR3 region: CASSQVSGGTPNTQYF. The DNA for the CDR3 is TGTGCCAGCAGCCAAGTATCCGGGGGGACCCCCAATACGCAGTATTTT.